The T cell receptor beta chain under discussion was sequenced for a study of regulatory T cells in long-lasting Graves disease. Study summary: Positive TSH receptor antibodies alongside over 5 years of antithyroid drugs were what marked Graves' disease as persistent.

This CDR3 contains 13 residues. The germline gives CDR1 MNHEY, CDR2 SVGEGT. The germline V and J ends were trimmed by 0 bases and 4 bases, with 4 bases remaining between them. The authors built TCR beta libraries using iRepertoire HTBI primers and Arm-PCR of CDR3 regions. Per the original data handling: Spanning all samples, the identified segments comprised 60 to 70 TRBV and fewer than 15 TRBJ. TCRdb passed the multiplex PCR reads through MiXCR, listing each CDR3 protein once. The V and J calls here are based on TCRdb, not the publication. This table has approximately 690,000 distinct CDR3 sequences, about 32% appearing once. This clonotype was detected ten times or more. Time point reported: persistent/refractory GD, antithyroid drugs over 5 years with positive TRAb. Scientists built the TCR library using RNA that was extracted from PBMCs. Doctors identified Graves' disease using the American Thyroid Association guidelines.

This specimen was peripheral blood mononuclear cells (PBMCs), taken when the disease was refractory, from a patient treated with antithyroid drugs. The V and J genes are TRBV6-2 or TRBV6-3 and TRBJ1-5; no firm D call. The sequence derives from a female donor with Graves disease. This chain's CDR3 is CASSYSVNQPQHF. For the CDR3, the DNA is TGTGCCAGCAGTTACTCGGTGAATCAGCCCCAGCATTTT.